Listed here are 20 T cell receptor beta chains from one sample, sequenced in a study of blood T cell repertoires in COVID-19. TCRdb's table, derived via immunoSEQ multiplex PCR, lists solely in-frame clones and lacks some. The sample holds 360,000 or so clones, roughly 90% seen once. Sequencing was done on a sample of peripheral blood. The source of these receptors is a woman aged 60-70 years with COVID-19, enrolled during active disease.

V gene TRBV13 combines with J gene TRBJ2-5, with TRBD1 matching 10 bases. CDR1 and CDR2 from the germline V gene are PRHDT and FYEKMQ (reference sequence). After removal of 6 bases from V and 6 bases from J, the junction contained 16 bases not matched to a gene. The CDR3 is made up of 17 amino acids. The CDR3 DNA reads TGTGCCAGCAGGGACAGGGGGAAGAGTTTGGAAGTAAAGACCCAGTACTTC. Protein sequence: CASRDRGKSLEVKTQYF.

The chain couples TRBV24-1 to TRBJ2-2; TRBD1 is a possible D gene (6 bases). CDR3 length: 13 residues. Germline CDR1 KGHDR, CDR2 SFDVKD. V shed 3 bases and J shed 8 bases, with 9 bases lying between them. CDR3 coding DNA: TGTGCCACCAGTGATCACAGGGCTGGGGAGCTGTTTTTT. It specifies CATSDHRAGELFF.

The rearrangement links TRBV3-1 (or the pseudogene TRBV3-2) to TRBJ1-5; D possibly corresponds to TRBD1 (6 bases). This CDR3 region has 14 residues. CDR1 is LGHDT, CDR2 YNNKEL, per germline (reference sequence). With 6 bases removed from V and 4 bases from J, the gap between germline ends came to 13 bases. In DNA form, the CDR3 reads TGTGCCAGCAGTCTGGACAGTACTAATCAGCCCCAGCATTTT. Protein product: CASSLDSTNQPQHF.

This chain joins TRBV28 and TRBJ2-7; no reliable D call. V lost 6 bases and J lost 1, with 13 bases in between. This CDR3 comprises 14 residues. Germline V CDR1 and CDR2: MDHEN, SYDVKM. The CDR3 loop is CASRPQDASYEQYF. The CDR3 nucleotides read TGTGCCAGCAGGCCTCAAGATGCGTCCTACGAGCAGTACTTC.

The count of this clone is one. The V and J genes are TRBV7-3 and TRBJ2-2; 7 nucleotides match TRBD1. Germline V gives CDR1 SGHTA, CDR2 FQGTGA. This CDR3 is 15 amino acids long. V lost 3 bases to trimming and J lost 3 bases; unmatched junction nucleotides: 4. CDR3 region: CASSLGDSYTGELFF. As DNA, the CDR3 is TGTGCCAGCAGCTTGGGGGACAGCTACACCGGGGAGCTGTTTTTT.

CDR3 sequence reads: CASSLAWGGEAFF. CDR3 in DNA: TGTGCCAGCAGCTTAGCGTGGGGGGGAGAAGCTTTCTTT. The rearrangement links TRBV7-9 to TRBJ1-1; D perhaps matches TRBD1 (5 bases). V was clipped by 0 bases and J by 8 bases, with 10 bases between them. This CDR3 comprises 13 residues. In germline, CDR1 is SEHNR, CDR2 FQNEAQ (reference sequence).

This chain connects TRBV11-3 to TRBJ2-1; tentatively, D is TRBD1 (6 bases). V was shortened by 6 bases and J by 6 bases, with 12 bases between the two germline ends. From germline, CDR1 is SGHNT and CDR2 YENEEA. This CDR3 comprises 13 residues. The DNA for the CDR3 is TGTGCCAGCAGGAAGACAGGTAGCAATGAGCAGTTCTTC. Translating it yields CASRKTGSNEQFF.

The CDR3 bases are TGTGCCAGCAGGCTGGCGGGGCACGCCATAGGGGGCGAGCAGTTCTTC. Translation gives CASRLAGHAIGGEQFF. The V gene is TRBV7-9, the J gene TRBJ2-1, with D maybe TRBD1 (7 bases). The CDR3 totals 16 residues. Germline CDR1 is SEHNR and CDR2 is FQNEAQ (reference sequence). V lost 6 bases to trimming and J lost 10 bases, with 25 bases between them.

The CDR3 is CASSAPGGVNTEAFF. The CDR3, as DNA: TGTGCCAGCAGCGCCCCCGGGGGAGTGAACACTGAAGCTTTCTTT. The V and J genes are TRBV9 and TRBJ1-1, with D perhaps TRBD1 (5 bases). CDR1 and CDR2 from the germline V gene are SGDLS and YYNGEE. CDR3 length: 15 amino acids. V gave up 3 bases and J gave up 0 bases, with 12 bases separating them. Together with reference TRBV9 and TRBJ1-1, the CDR3 gives the full variable domain: DSGVTQTPKHLITATGQRVTLRCSPRSGDLSVYWYQQSLDQGLQFLIQYYNGEERAKGNILERFSAQQFPDLHSELNLSSLELGDSALYFCASSAPGGVNTEAFFGQGTRLTVV.

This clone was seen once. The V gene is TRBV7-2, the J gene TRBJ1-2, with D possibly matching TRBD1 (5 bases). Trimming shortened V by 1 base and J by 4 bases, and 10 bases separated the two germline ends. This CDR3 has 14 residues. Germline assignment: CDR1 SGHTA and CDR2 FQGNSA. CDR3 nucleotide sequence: TGTGCCAGCAGCTTAGGGGGCAGGATCTATGGCTACACCTTC. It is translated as CASSLGGRIYGYTF.

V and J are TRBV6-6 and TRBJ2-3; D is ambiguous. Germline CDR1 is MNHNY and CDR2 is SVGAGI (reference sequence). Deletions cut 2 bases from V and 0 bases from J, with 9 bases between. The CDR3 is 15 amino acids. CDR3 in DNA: TGTGCCAGCAGTTACCAGATGACTAGCACAGATACGCAGTATTTT. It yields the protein CASSYQMTSTDTQYF.

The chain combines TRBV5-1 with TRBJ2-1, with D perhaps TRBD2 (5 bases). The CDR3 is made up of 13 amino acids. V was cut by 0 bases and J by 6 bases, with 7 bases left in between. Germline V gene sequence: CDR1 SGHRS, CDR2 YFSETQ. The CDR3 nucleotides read TGCGCCAGCAGCTTGGATGCGGGCAATGAGCAGTTCTTC. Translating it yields CASSLDAGNEQFF. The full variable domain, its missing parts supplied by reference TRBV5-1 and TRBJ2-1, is KAGVTQTPRYLIKTRGQQVTLSCSPISGHRSVSWYQQTPGQGLQFLFEYFSETQRNKGNFPGRFSGRQFSNSRSEMNVSTLELGDSALYLCASSLDAGNEQFFGPGTRLTVL.

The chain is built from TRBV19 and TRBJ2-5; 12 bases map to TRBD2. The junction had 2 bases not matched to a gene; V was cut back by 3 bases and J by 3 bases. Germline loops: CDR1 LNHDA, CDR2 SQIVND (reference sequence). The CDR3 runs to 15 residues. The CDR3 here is CASSMTSGSKETQYF. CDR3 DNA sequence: TGTGCCAGTAGTATGACTAGCGGGAGCAAAGAGACCCAGTACTTC. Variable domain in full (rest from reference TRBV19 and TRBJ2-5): DGGITQSPKYLFRKEGQNVTLSCEQNLNHDAMYWYRQDPGQGLRLIYYSQIVNDFQKGDIAEGYSVSREKKESFPLTVTSAQKNPTAFYLCASSMTSGSKETQYFGPGTRLLVL.

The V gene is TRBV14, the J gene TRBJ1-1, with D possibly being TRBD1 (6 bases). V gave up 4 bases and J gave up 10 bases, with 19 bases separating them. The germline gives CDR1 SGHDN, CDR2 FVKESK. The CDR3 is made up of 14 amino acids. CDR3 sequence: CASSPLPRTDPAFF. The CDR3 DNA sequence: TGTGCCAGCAGCCCTCTTCCACGGACAGACCCAGCTTTCTTT. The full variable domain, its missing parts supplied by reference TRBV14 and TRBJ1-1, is EAGVTQFPSHSVIEKGQTVTLRCDPISGHDNLYWYRRVMGKEIKFLLHFVKESKQDESGMPNNRFLAERTGGTYSTLKVQPAELEDSGVYFCASSPLPRTDPAFFGQGTRLTVV.

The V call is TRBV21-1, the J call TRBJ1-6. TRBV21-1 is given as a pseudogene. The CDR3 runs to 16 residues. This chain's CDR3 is CASSKVGAPTNSPLHF. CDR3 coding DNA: TGTGCCAGCAGCAAAGTAGGAGCCCCCACCAATTCACCCCTCCACTTT.

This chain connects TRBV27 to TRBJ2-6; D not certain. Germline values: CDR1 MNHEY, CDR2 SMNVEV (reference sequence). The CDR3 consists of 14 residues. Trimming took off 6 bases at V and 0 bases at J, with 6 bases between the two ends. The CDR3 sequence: CASRSHSGANVLTF. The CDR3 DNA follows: TGTGCCAGCAGGTCCCACTCTGGGGCCAACGTCCTGACTTTC.

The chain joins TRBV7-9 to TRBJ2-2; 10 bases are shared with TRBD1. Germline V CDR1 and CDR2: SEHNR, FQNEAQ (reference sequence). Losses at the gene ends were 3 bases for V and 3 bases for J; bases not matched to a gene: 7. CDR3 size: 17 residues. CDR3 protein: CASSFTGQGEYTGELFF. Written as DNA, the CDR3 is TGTGCCAGCAGCTTTACAGGACAGGGGGAGTACACCGGGGAGCTGTTTTTT.

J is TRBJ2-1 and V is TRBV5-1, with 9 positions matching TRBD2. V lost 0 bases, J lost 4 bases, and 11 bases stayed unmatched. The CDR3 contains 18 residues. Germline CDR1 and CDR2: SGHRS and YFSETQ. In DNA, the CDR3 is TGCGCCAGCAGCTTGGCCAGGCGGGGGGGCTCTATTTACAATGAGCAGTTCTTC. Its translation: CASSLARRGGSIYNEQFF.

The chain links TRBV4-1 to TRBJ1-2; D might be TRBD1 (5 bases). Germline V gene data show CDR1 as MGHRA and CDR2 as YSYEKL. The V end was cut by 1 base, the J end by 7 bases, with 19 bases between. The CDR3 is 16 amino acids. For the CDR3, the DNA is TGCGCCAGCAGCCAAGTCTTCGGGCAGCCAGGGTCTGGCTACACCTTC. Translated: CASSQVFGQPGSGYTF.

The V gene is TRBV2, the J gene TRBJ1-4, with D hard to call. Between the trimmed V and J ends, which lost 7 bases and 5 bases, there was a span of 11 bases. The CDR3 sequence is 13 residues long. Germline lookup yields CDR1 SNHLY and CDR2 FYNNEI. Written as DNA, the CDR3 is TGTGCCAGCAAGTTTGCGAGCAATGAAAAACTGTTTTTT. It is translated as CASKFASNEKLFF. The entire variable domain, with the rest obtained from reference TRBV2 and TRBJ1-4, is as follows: EPEVTQTPSHQVTQMGQEVILRCVPISNHLYFYWYRQILGQKVEFLVSFYNNEISEKSEIFDDQFSVERPDGSNFTLKIRSTKLEDSAMYFCASKFASNEKLFFGSGTQLSVL.